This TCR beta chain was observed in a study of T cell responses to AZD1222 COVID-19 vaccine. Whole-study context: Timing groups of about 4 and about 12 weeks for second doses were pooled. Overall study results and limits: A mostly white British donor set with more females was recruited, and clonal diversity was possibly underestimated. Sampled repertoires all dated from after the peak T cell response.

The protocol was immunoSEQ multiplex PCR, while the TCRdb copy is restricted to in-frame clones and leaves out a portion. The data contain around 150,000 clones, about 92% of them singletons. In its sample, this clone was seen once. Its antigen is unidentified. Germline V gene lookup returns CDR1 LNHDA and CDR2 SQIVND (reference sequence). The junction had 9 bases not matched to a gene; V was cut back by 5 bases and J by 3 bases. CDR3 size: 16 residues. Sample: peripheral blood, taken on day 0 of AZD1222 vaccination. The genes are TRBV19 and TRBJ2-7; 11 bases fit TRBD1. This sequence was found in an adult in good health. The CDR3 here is CASSGLPGQGGYEQYF. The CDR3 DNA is TGTGCCAGTAGTGGATTACCGGGACAGGGGGGCTACGAGCAGTACTTC.